The 22 T cell receptor beta chains listed next were all sequenced from one sample in a study of T cell repertoires in cytomegalovirus infection. TCRdb re-derived calls from the reads in MiXCR, one entry per CDR3 protein. The profile shows under 350,000 distinct CDR3 sequences, around 9.1% of them singletons. Material: PBMCs. These receptor sequences come from a human donor in good health (CMV status not recorded). Some clones in this sample may be carry-over from other donors' samples.

This clonotype was observed at least ten times. This chain links TRBV7-2 with TRBJ2-5; D uncertain. The V end lost 5 bases, the J end lost 5 bases, and 15 bases lay between the germline ends. The CDR3 totals 14 residues. CDR1 SGHTA and CDR2 FQGNSA come from the germline V gene. This CDR3 is CASSLTRIEETQYF. CDR3 in DNA: TGTGCCAGCAGCCTTACGCGGATTGAGGAGACCCAGTACTTC.

At least ten counts were recorded for this clonotype. This chain links TRBV13 with TRBJ1-3, with no clear D. CDR1 PRHDT and CDR2 FYEKMQ come from the germline V gene (reference sequence). The CDR3 is 14 amino acids. V lost 5 bases to trimming and J lost 4 bases, with 12 bases between them. The CDR3 region has the DNA TGTGCCAGCAGCCCGCGGGGATTAGGAAACACCATATATTTT. Encoded protein: CASSPRGLGNTIYF.

In its sample, this clonotype was seen many times. J is TRBJ2-5 and V is TRBV6-4; no clear D gene. Germline loops: CDR1 MRHNA, CDR2 SNTAGT. V lost 3 bases to trimming and J lost 5 bases, with 7 bases between them. The CDR3 runs to 12 residues. CDR3 sequence: CASSELKETQYF. The CDR3 nucleotides read TGTGCCAGCAGTGAACTAAAGGAGACCCAGTACTTC.

Here the CDR3 DNA reads TGTGCCAGCAGTCTGCCGGGACTCACCAACAATGAGCAGTTCTTC. It codes for CASSLPGLTNNEQFF. The chain joins TRBV27 to TRBJ2-1, with D maybe TRBD2 (6 bases). Trimming pared 5 bases from V and 5 bases from J, leaving 16 bases between. This CDR3 is built from 15 residues. From germline, CDR1 is MNHEY and CDR2 SMNVEV (reference sequence).

The chain joins TRBV28 to TRBJ1-6; D ambiguous. Germline V gives CDR1 MDHEN, CDR2 SYDVKM. This CDR3 region has 16 residues. V lost 3 bases, J lost 4 bases, and 13 bases lay in between. The CDR3 is CASSFEITRYNSPLHF. Here the CDR3 DNA reads TGTGCCAGCAGTTTCGAGATAACAAGGTATAATTCACCCCTCCACTTT.

The sample holds one count of this clonotype. The chain combines TRBV20-1 with TRBJ2-3; D unclear. The V end was cut by 0 bases, the J end by 6 bases, with 7 bases between. The CDR3 covers 12 residues. Germline V gene lookup returns CDR1 DFQATT and CDR2 SNEGSKA (reference sequence). The CDR3 sequence is CSARDGVDTQYF. The CDR3 DNA sequence: TGCAGTGCTAGAGATGGTGTGGATACGCAGTATTTT.

This clonotype has a handful of counts. This rearrangement joins TRBV3-1 to TRBJ2-5; TRBD2 matches 10 bases. The CDR3 is 16 residues long. The junction had 4 bases not matched to a gene; V was cut back by 1 base and J by 2 bases. Per the germline V gene, CDR1 is LGHDT and CDR2 is YNNKEL (reference sequence). CDR3 residues: CASSQGSGGTQETQYF. CDR3 nucleotide sequence: TGTGCCAGCAGCCAAGGTAGCGGGGGGACACAAGAGACCCAGTACTTC.

This chain uses TRBV7-8 with TRBJ2-2; 8 positions agree with TRBD1. J was trimmed by 5 bases and V by 3 bases; bases with no gene match: 11. The CDR3 covers 17 residues. Germline V gives CDR1 SGHVS, CDR2 FQNEAQ. CDR3 protein: CASSLRSGTGLTGELFF. In nucleotides, the CDR3 is TGTGCCAGCAGCTTGCGGTCCGGGACAGGTCTTACCGGGGAGCTGTTTTTT.

This clonotype has a count of ten or more. V and J are TRBV7-3 and TRBJ1-1, with D unresolved. Germline V gives CDR1 SGHTA, CDR2 FQGTGA. The CDR3 has 13 residues. The ends were cut back, 4 bases at V and 11 bases at J, with 17 bases in the middle. This CDR3 reads CASSSGPPSRAFF. CDR3 nucleotide sequence: TGTGCCAGCAGCTCGGGCCCCCCTAGCCGGGCTTTCTTT. The complete variable domain, with remaining parts taken from reference TRBV7-3 and TRBJ1-1, reads GAGVSQTPSNKVTEKGKYVELRCDPISGHTALYWYRQSLGQGPEFLIYFQGTGAADDSGLPNDRFFAVRPEGSVSTLKIQRTERGDSAVYLCASSSGPPSRAFFGQGTRLTVV.

In this sample, this clonotype turned up many times. The chain combines TRBV7-3 with TRBJ1-1; 7 positions match TRBD1. The CDR3 has 11 residues. Germline V gene lookup returns CDR1 SGHTA and CDR2 FQGTGA. Losses at the gene ends were 5 bases for V and 11 bases for J; bases not matched to a gene: 5. The CDR3 sequence is CASSPGGIAFF. As DNA, the CDR3 is TGTGCCAGCAGCCCAGGGGGGATCGCTTTCTTT.

Many counts were recorded for this clonotype. This chain uses TRBV20-1 with TRBJ1-6, with D possibly matching TRBD1 (6 bases). Germline V gene lookup returns CDR1 DFQATT and CDR2 SNEGSKA (reference sequence). Trimming shortened V by 5 bases and J by 10 bases, and 12 bases separated the two germline ends. This CDR3 is built from 12 residues. CDR3 DNA: TGCAGTGCTTGGGACACAGAATCACCCCTCCACTTT. It translates to CSAWDTESPLHF.

This clonotype was seen ten or more times. The chain uses TRBV28 and TRBJ1-5; no reliable D call. The V and J ends lost 5 bases and 2 bases respectively, with 13 bases between them. In germline, CDR1 is MDHEN, CDR2 SYDVKM. The CDR3 is made up of 15 amino acids. The CDR3 spells CASSQAGMGNQPQHF. The DNA for the CDR3 is TGTGCCAGCAGTCAGGCGGGTATGGGCAATCAGCCCCAGCATTTT.

This clonotype was seen many times. J is TRBJ2-7 and V is TRBV28, with TRBD2 matching over 7 bases. J was trimmed by 2 bases and V by 6 bases; bases with no gene match: 13. This CDR3 spans 16 amino acids. Germline lookup yields CDR1 MDHEN and CDR2 SYDVKM. CDR3 bases: TGTGCCAGCAGCCCGGTTATTAGGGAGGGTCCCTACGAGCAGTACGTC. Translating gives CASSPVIREGPYEQYV.

This clonotype appeared many times. The rearrangement links TRBV29-1 to TRBJ1-1, with 11 bases matching TRBD1. CDR1 is SQVTM, CDR2 ANQGSEA, per germline. J lost 4 bases, V lost 8 bases, and 6 bases had no gene match. The CDR3 is made up of 13 amino acids. CDR3 sequence reads: CSPPGQGGTEAFF. CDR3 DNA sequence: TGCAGCCCTCCGGGACAGGGGGGCACTGAAGCTTTCTTT. Full variable domain (rest looked up from reference TRBV29-1 and TRBJ1-1): SAVISQKPSRDICQRGTSLTIQCQVDSQVTMMFWYRQQPGQSLTLIATANQGSEATYESGFVIDKFPISRPNLTFSTLTVSNMSPEDSSIYLCSPPGQGGTEAFFGQGTRLTVV.

In this sample, this clonotype turned up many times. The V and J genes are TRBV7-2 and TRBJ1-2; TRBD1 matches 11 bases. CDR1 is SGHTA, CDR2 FQGNSA, per germline. J gave up 4 bases and V 5 bases, and 6 bases lay outside the gene matches. The CDR3 has 15 amino acids. CDR3 DNA: TGTGCCAGCAGCGCAGGGACAGGGGGGAGCTATGGCTACACCTTC. Its protein product is CASSAGTGGSYGYTF.

The CDR3 region is CASSQDGHTNRNIQYF. CDR3 nucleotide sequence: TGCGCCAGCAGCCAAGATGGACACACAAACCGAAACATTCAGTACTTC. V and J are TRBV4-3 and TRBJ2-4, with D possibly matching TRBD1 (5 bases). Germline CDR1 is LGHNA and CDR2 is YSLEER. The CDR3 covers 16 residues. Trimming took 0 bases from V and 6 from J, leaving 15 bases between them.

As regards this clonotype: Compared with germline, one end of the junction differs, possibly owing to a read error. The genes are TRBV11-3 and TRBJ2-1, with D unclear. Germline CDR1 is SGHNT and CDR2 is YENEEA. This CDR3 spans 15 amino acids. The CDR3 region is CASSFQLSTYNEQFF. The CDR3 region has the DNA TGCGCCAGCAGTTTCCAGTTGAGCACCTACAATGAGCAGTTCTTC.

This clonotype was found many times. The chain has TRBV29-1 and TRBJ2-1, with D possibly being TRBD2 (6 bases). Germline loops: CDR1 SQVTM, CDR2 ANQGSEA. The CDR3 runs 12 residues. Trimming shortened V by 3 bases and J by 5 bases, and 8 bases separated the two germline ends. This chain's CDR3 is CSVDGGNNEQFF. CDR3 nucleotides: TGCAGCGTTGACGGAGGGAACAATGAGCAGTTCTTC.

Ten or more counts support this clonotype. The V call is TRBV6-5, the J call TRBJ2-5, with D perhaps being TRBD1 or TRBD2 (6 bases each). Trimming took off 7 bases at V and 4 bases at J, with 13 bases between the two ends. Germline V gives CDR1 MNHEY, CDR2 SVGAGI. The CDR3 is 13 residues long. This CDR3 reads CASTYGGGETQYF. The CDR3 bases are TGTGCCAGCACCTACGGAGGGGGAGAGACCCAGTACTTC.

In its sample, this clonotype was seen many times. The CDR3 loop is CASRNRVPNYGYTF. CDR3 in DNA: TGTGCCAGCAGGAACAGGGTCCCCAACTATGGCTACACCTTC. The chain is built from TRBV28 and TRBJ1-2; the D gene is possibly TRBD1 (6 bases). The V end lost 6 bases, the J end lost 2 bases, and 13 bases lay between the germline ends. Germline V lookup: CDR1 MDHEN, CDR2 SYDVKM. The CDR3 sequence is 14 residues long.

The rearrangement joins TRBV10-3 to TRBJ1-1; TRBD1 is a possible D gene (5 bases). V lost 2 bases, J lost 0 bases, and 7 bases lay in between. CDR3 size: 14 residues. Germline CDR1 and CDR2: ENHRY and SYGVKD. The CDR3 coding sequence is TGTGCCATCAGTGAGGGGGCCCTGAACACTGAAGCTTTCTTT. Its translation is CAISEGALNTEAFF.

Many counts were recorded for this clonotype. This rearrangement joins TRBV5-1 to TRBJ2-5, with 7 bases aligning to TRBD1. V shed 4 bases and J 4 bases; nucleotides not matched to a gene: 7. This CDR3 is built from 14 residues. The germline V gene has CDR1 SGHRS and CDR2 YFSETQ. This CDR3 is CASSVGTARETQYF. For the CDR3, the DNA is TGCGCCAGCAGCGTTGGGACAGCTCGAGAGACCCAGTACTTC.